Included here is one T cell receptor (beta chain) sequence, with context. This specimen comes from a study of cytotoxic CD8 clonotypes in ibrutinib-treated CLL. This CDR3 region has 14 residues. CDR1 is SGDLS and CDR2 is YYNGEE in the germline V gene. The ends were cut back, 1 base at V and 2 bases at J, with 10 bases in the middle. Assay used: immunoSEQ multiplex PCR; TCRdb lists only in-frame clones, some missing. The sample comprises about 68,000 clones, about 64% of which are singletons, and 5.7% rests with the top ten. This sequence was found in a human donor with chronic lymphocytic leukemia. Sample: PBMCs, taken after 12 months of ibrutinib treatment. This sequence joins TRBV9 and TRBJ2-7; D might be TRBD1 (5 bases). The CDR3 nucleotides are TGTGCCAGCAGCGTAAGTGACAGTCCCTACGAGCAGTACTTC. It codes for CASSVSDSPYEQYF.